Here is one TCR beta chain with its context. Antigen: not known. Mouse gene names and germline throughout. The read comes to an end 1 residue before the CDR3 does, leaving the germline J gene to fill in the end. The source of the sample is a study of tissue T cells after allogeneic stem cell transplantation. Study-level results: The study did not identify alloreactive or antigen-specific tissue TCRs, and some clones might be persisting host cells. Motif-based clustering found tissue-specific repertoire signatures shared across patients, though few clones were shared. Anatomically similar tissues had similar TCR repertoires within each patient.

The CDR3 runs to 14 residues. Germline V gene lookup returns CDR1 KGHTA and CDR2 FQNQQP. TCRdb's copy holds only in-frame clones and misses some; the assay was immunoSEQ multiplex PCR. The sample holds around 51,000 clones, about three quarters seen once. The sequenced sample consisted of sorted cells pooled from one or two spleens. The chain joins TRBV23 to TRBJ1-6. TRBJ1-6 is an ORF, and what it does is uncertain. The sequence derives from a pool of C57BL/6 mice in good health. Incomplete CDR3 DNA: TGCTCCAGCAGTCAGGATTCCTATAATTCGCCCCTCTAC. Amino acids: CSSSQDSYNSPLY. The CDR3 reads in full as CSSSQDSYNSPLYF.